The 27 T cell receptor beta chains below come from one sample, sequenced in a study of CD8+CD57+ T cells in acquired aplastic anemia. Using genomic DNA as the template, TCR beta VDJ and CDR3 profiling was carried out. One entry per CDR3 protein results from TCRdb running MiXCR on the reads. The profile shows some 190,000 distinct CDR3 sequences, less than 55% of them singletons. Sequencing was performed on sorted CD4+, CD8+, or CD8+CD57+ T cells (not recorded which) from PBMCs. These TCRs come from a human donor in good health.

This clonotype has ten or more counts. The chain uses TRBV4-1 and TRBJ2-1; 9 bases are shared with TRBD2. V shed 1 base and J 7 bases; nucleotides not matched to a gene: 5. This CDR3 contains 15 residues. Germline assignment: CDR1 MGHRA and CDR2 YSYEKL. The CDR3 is CASSQGGRAMNEQFF. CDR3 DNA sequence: TGCGCCAGCAGCCAAGGCGGGAGGGCCATGAATGAGCAGTTCTTC.

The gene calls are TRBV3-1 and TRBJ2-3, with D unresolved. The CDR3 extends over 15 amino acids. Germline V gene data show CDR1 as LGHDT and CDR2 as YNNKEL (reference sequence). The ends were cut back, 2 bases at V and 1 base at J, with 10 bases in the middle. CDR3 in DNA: TGTGCCAGCAGCCAAACCAGTATTCGCACAGATACGCAGTATTTT. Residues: CASSQTSIRTDTQYF.

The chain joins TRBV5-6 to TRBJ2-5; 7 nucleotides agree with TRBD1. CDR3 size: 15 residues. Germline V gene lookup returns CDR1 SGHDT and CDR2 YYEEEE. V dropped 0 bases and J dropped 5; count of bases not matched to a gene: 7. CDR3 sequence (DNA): TGTGCCAGCAGCTTGGGCCCCGACAGGGAGGAGACCCAGTACTTC. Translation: CASSLGPDREETQYF.

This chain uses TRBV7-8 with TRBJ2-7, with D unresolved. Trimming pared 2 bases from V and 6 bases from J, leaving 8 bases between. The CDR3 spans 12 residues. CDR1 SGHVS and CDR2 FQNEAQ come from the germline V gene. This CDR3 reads CASSLPRSEQYF. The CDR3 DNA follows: TGTGCCAGCAGCTTACCCAGGAGCGAGCAGTACTTC. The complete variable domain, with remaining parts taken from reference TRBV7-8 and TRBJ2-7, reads GAGVSQSPRYKVAKRGQDVALRCDPISGHVSLFWYQQALGQGPEFLTYFQNEAQLDKSGLPSDRFFAERPEGSVSTLKIQRTQQEDSAVYLCASSLPRSEQYFGPGTRLTVT.

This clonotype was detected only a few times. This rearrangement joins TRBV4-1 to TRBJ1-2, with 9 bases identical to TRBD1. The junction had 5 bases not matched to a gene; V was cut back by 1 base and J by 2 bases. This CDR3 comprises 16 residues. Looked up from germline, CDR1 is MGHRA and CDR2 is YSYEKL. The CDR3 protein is CASSQVGTGPNYGYTF. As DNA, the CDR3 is TGCGCCAGCAGCCAAGTCGGGACAGGGCCAAACTATGGCTACACCTTC.

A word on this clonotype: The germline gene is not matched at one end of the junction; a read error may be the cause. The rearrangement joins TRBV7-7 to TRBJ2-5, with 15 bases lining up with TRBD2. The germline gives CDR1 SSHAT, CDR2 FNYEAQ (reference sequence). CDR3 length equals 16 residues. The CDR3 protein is CASSYGTSGRRETQCF. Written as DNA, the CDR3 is TGTGCTAGCAGCTACGGGACTAGCGGGAGGCGAGAGACCCAGTGCTTC.

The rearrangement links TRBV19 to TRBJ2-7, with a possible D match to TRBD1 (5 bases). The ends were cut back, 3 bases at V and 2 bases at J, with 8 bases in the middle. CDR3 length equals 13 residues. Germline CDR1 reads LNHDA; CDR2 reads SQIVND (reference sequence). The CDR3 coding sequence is TGTGCCAGTAGTATGTCAGGGACCTACGAGCAGTACTTC. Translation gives CASSMSGTYEQYF.

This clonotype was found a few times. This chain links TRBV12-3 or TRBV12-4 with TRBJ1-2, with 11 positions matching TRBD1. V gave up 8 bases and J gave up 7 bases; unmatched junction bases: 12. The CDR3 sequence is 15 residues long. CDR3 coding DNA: TGTGCCAGCTCCCTGGGAGGACAGGGGGCAGTTGGCTACACCTTC. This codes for CASSLGGQGAVGYTF.

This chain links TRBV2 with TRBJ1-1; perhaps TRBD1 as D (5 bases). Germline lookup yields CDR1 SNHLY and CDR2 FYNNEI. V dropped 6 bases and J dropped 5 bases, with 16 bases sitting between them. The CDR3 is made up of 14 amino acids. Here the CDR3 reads CASRPQGPVTEAFF. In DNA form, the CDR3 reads TGTGCCAGCAGGCCCCAGGGACCGGTTACTGAAGCTTTCTTT. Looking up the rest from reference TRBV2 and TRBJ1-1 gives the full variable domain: EPEVTQTPSHQVTQMGQEVILRCVPISNHLYFYWYRQILGQKVEFLVSFYNNEISEKSEIFDDQFSVERPDGSNFTLKIRSTKLEDSAMYFCASRPQGPVTEAFFGQGTRLTVV.

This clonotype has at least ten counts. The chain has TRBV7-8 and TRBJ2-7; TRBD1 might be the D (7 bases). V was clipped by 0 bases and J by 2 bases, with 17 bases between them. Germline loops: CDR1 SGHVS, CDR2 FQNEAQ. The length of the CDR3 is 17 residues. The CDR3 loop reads CASSLAEGDRDPYEQYF. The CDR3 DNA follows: TGTGCCAGCAGCTTAGCGGAGGGTGACAGGGACCCCTACGAGCAGTACTTC.

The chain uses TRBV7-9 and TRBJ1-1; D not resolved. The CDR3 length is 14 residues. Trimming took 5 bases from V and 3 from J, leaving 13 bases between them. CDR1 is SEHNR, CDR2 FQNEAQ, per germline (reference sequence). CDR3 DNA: TGTGCCAGCAGCAAATTGGACGGATACACTGAAGCTTTCTTT. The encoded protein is CASSKLDGYTEAFF.

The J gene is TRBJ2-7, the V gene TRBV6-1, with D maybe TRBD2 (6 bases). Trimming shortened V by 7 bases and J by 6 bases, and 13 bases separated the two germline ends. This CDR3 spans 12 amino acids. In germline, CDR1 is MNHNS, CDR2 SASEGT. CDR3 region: CASKEGFLEQYF. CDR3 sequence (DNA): TGTGCCAGCAAGGAGGGGTTCCTCGAGCAGTACTTC.

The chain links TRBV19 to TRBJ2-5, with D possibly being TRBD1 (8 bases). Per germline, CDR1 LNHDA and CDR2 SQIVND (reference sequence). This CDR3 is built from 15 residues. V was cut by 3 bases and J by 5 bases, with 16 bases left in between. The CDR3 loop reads CASSIDGRTGETQYF. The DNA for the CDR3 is TGTGCCAGTAGTATTGACGGGAGGACAGGGGAGACCCAGTACTTC.

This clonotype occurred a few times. The DNA for the CDR3 is TGCAGTGCTAGAGACCCGCAGGTCGTCTCCTACGAGCAGTACTTC. Translating gives CSARDPQVVSYEQYF. V gene TRBV20-1 combines with J gene TRBJ2-7; D unclear. There are 15 residues in the CDR3. V shed 0 bases and J shed 0 bases, with 12 bases lying between them. The germline CDR1 and CDR2 sequences are DFQATT and SNEGSKA (reference sequence).

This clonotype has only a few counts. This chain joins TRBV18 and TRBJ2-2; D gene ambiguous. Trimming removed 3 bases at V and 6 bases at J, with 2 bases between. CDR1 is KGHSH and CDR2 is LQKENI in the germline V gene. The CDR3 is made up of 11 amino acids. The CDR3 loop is CASSPPGELFF. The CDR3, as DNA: TGTGCCAGCTCACCGCCCGGGGAGCTGTTTTTT.

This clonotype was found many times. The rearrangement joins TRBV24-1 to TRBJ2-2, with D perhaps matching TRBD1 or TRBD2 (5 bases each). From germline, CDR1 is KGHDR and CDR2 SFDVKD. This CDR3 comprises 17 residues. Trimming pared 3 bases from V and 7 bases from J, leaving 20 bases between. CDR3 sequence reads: CATSDARGNRQHGELFF. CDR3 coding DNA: TGTGCCACCAGTGATGCGAGGGGAAATCGGCAGCACGGGGAGCTGTTTTTT.

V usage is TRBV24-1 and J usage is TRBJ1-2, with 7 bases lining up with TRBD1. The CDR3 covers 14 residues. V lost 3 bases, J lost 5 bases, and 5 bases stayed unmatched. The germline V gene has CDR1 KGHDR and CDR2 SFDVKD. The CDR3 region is CATSDQTQGYGYTF. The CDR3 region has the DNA TGTGCCACCAGTGATCAGACACAGGGGTATGGCTACACCTTC.

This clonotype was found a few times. CDR3 DNA: TGTGCCAGCAGTTACACACAGTCCACTGAAGCTTTCTTT. This translates into CASSYTQSTEAFF. This chain links TRBV7-9 with TRBJ1-1; D remains ambiguous. The V gene lost 6 bases and the J gene lost 4 bases, with 12 bases spanning the gap. Looked up from germline, CDR1 is SEHNR and CDR2 is FQNEAQ (reference sequence). This CDR3 comprises 13 residues.

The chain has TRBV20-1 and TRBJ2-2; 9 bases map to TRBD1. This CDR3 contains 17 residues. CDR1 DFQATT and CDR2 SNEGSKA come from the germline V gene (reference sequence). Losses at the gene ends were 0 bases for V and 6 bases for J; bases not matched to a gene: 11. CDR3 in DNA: TGCAGTGCTAGAGACAGAGACAGGGGGGGGTACCCCGGGGAGCTGTTTTTT. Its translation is CSARDRDRGGYPGELFF.

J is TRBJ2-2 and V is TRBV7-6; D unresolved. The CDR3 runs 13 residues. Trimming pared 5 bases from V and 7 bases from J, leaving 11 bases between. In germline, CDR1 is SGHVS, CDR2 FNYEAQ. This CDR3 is CASSLTTYGELFF. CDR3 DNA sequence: TGTGCCAGCAGCCTAACAACCTACGGGGAGCTGTTTTTT.

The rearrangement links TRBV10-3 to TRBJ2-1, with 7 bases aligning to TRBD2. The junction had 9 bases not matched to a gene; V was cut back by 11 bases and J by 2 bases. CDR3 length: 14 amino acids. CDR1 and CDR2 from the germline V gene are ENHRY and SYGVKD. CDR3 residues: CASVEGGTYNEQFF. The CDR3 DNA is TGTGCCTCCGTGGAGGGAGGGACCTACAATGAGCAGTTCTTC.

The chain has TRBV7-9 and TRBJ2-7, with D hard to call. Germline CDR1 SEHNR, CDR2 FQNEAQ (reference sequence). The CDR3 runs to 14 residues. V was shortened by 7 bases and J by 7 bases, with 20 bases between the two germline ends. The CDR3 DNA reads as TGTGCCAGCACCCCTGTGGCTCTTGAAGGGGAGCAGTACTTC. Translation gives CASTPVALEGEQYF. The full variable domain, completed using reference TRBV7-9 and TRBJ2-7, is DTGVSQNPRHKITKRGQNVTFRCDPISEHNRLYWYRQTLGQGPEFLTYFQNEAQLEKSRLLSDRFSAERPKGSFSTLEIQRTEQGDSAMYLCASTPVALEGEQYFGPGTRLTVT.

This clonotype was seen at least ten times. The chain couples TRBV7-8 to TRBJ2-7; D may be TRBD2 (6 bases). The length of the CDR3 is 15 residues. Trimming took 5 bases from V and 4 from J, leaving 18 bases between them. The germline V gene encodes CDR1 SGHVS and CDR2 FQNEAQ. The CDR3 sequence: CASSPTPGLSYEQYF. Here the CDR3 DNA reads TGTGCCAGCAGCCCGACGCCGGGACTTTCATACGAGCAGTACTTC.

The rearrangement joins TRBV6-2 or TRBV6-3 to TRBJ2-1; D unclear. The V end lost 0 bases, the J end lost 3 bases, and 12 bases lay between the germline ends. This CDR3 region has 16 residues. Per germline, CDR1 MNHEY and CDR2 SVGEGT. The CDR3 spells CASSYSEVALYNEQFF. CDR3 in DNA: TGTGCCAGCAGTTACTCAGAGGTCGCACTCTACAATGAGCAGTTCTTC.

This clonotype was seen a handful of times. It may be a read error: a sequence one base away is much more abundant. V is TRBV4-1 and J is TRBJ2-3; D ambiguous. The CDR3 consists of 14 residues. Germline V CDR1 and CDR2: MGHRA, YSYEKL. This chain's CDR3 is CASSQVTLTDMQYF. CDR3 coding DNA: TGCGCCAGCAGCCAAGTGACTCTTACAGATATGCAGTATTTT.

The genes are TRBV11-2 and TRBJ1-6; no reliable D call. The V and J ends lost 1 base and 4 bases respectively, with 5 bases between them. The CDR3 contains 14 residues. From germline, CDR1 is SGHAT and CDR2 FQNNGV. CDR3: CASSLVGYNSPLHF. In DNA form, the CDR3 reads TGTGCCAGCAGCTTAGTAGGGTATAATTCACCCCTCCACTTT. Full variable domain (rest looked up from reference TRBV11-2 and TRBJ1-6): EAGVAQSPRYKIIEKRQSVAFWCNPISGHATLYWYQQILGQGPKLLIQFQNNGVVDDSQLPKDRFSAERLKGVDSTLKIQPAKLEDSAVYLCASSLVGYNSPLHFGNGTRLTVT.

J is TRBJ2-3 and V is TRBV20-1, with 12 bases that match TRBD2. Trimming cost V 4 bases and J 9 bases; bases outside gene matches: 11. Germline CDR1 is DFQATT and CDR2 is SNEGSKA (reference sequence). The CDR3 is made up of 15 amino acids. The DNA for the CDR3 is TGCAGTGCTACGTTCCTAGCGGGGGGGCGGGAGACGCAGTATTTT. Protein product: CSATFLAGGRETQYF.